The rows below give T cell receptor beta chains drawn from one sample of a study of cytomegalovirus exposure and HLA in healthy donors. Repertoires were generated with immunoSEQ multiplex PCR, while TCRdb's copy carries only in-frame clones and drops some. The sample consists of fewer than 200,000 clones, about 80% of them appearing once. Sequencing was done on a sample of PBMCs. The receptors were gathered from a woman aged 25 to 39 in good health and CMV-seronegative. Both conserved end residues are part of each CDR3. Each record gives: V gene, D gene, J gene, clone size, CDR3 protein, CDR3 DNA. A D gene is named only where the DNA matches it firmly. Clone size appears in some rows only: once, few, many, or a class for an expanded clone.

V gene: TRBV6-6; D gene: TRBD1; J gene: TRBJ1-1; clone size: few; CDR3 protein: CASTGKGQGNFEAFF; CDR3 DNA: TGTGCCAGCACCGGAAAAGGACAGGGAAACTTTGAAGCTTTCTTT
V gene: TRBV5-1; D gene: -; J gene: TRBJ2-7; clone size: -; CDR3 protein: CASSWGAGATPYEQYF; CDR3 DNA: TGCGCCAGCAGCTGGGGGGCGGGGGCGACCCCCTACGAGCAGTACTTC
V gene: TRBV6-1; D gene: -; J gene: TRBJ2-7; clone size: -; CDR3 protein: CASSEDQGNTYEQYF; CDR3 DNA: TGTGCCAGCAGTGAAGATCAGGGGAATACCTACGAGCAGTACTTC
V gene: TRBV9; D gene: TRBD1; J gene: TRBJ2-2; clone size: -; CDR3 protein: CASSTPGTGNTGELFF; CDR3 DNA: TGTGCCAGCAGCACACCCGGGACAGGGAACACCGGGGAGCTGTTTTTT
V gene: TRBV6-1; D gene: TRBD1; J gene: TRBJ1-1; clone size: -; CDR3 protein: CASTQRQGIWEAFF; CDR3 DNA: TGTGCCAGCACCCAAAGACAGGGTATTTGGGAAGCTTTCTTT
V gene: TRBV2; D gene: -; J gene: TRBJ1-5; clone size: -; CDR3 protein: CASTRQGRNSNQPQHF; CDR3 DNA: TGTGCCAGCACCCGACAAGGCCGGAACTCTAATCAGCCCCAGCATTTT
V gene: TRBV27; D gene: TRBD1; J gene: TRBJ1-1; clone size: -; CDR3 protein: CASSVNRGTEAFF; CDR3 DNA: TGTGCCAGCAGTGTTAACAGGGGCACTGAAGCTTTCTTT
V gene: TRBV5-6; D gene: -; J gene: TRBJ2-3; clone size: few; CDR3 protein: CASSLALDHSDTQYF; CDR3 DNA: TGTGCCAGCAGCTTGGCACTAGATCATTCAGATACGCAGTATTTT
V gene: TRBV28; D gene: TRBD2; J gene: TRBJ2-5; clone size: -; CDR3 protein: CASRRTLAGVETQYF; CDR3 DNA: TGTGCCAGCAGGCGAACCCTAGCGGGGGTAGAGACCCAGTACTTC
V gene: TRBV27; D gene: TRBD1; J gene: TRBJ1-2; clone size: -; CDR3 protein: CASRKRQGGSYGYTF; CDR3 DNA: TGTGCCAGCAGGAAAAGACAGGGAGGCAGCTATGGCTACACCTTC
V gene: TRBV2; D gene: -; J gene: TRBJ2-5; clone size: once; CDR3 protein: CASRGPWGPETQYF; CDR3 DNA: TGTGCCAGCAGGGGCCCATGGGGGCCGGAGACCCAGTACTTC
V gene: TRBV7-2; D gene: -; J gene: TRBJ1-2; clone size: -; CDR3 protein: CASSLGQGGYTF; CDR3 DNA: TGTGCCAGCAGCTTAGGACAAGGAGGCTACACCTTC
V gene: TRBV2; D gene: -; J gene: TRBJ2-7; clone size: once; CDR3 protein: CASRGPYEQYF; CDR3 DNA: TGTGCCAGCAGGGGCCCCTACGAGCAGTACTTC
V gene: TRBV11-2; D gene: -; J gene: TRBJ2-5; clone size: -; CDR3 protein: CASSPRGRETQYF; CDR3 DNA: TGTGCCAGCAGCCCGCGGGGCCGGGAGACCCAGTACTTC
V gene: TRBV7-9; D gene: -; J gene: TRBJ1-1; clone size: -; CDR3 protein: CSSSPFGQGLGMNTEAFF; CDR3 DNA: TGTTCCAGCAGCCCCTTTGGGCAGGGCCTTGGCATGAACACTGAAGCTTTCTTT
V gene: TRBV27; D gene: TRBD1; J gene: TRBJ1-2; clone size: -; CDR3 protein: CASSLRTGNYYTF; CDR3 DNA: TGTGCCAGCAGTTTAAGGACAGGAAACTACTACACCTTC
V gene: TRBV30; D gene: -; J gene: TRBJ1-2; clone size: -; CDR3 protein: CAWSLGTSYGYTF; CDR3 DNA: TGTGCCTGGAGTCTTGGGACTAGCTATGGCTACACCTTC
V gene: TRBV7-9; D gene: TRBD1; J gene: TRBJ2-1; clone size: -; CDR3 protein: CASSLAGQGRGEQFF; CDR3 DNA: TGTGCCAGCAGCTTAGCTGGACAGGGCCGAGGTGAGCAGTTCTTC
V gene: TRBV6-5; D gene: -; J gene: TRBJ1-1; clone size: -; CDR3 protein: CASSYSRGTEAFF; CDR3 DNA: TGTGCCAGCAGTTACTCGCGGGGGACTGAAGCTTTCTTT
V gene: TRBV30; D gene: TRBD1; J gene: TRBJ1-5; clone size: -; CDR3 protein: CAWSRMGTGNNQPQHF; CDR3 DNA: TGTGCCTGGAGTAGGATGGGGACAGGGAATAATCAGCCCCAGCATTTT
V gene: TRBV11-1; D gene: TRBD1; J gene: TRBJ2-7; clone size: -; CDR3 protein: CASSATGTGVHEQYF; CDR3 DNA: TGTGCCAGCAGCGCCACCGGGACAGGGGTCCACGAGCAGTACTTC
V gene: TRBV27; D gene: TRBD1; J gene: TRBJ1-1; clone size: -; CDR3 protein: CASSLTGGMTGTEAFF; CDR3 DNA: TGTGCCAGCAGTTTGACAGGGGGCATGACGGGGACTGAAGCTTTCTTT
V gene: TRBV28; D gene: -; J gene: TRBJ1-3; clone size: -; CDR3 protein: CASSSQGTSGNTIYF; CDR3 DNA: TGTGCCAGCAGCTCACAGGGTACTTCTGGAAACACCATATATTTT
V gene: TRBV5-6; D gene: -; J gene: TRBJ2-5; clone size: -; CDR3 protein: CASSRQETQYF; CDR3 DNA: TGTGCCAGCAGCCGTCAAGAGACCCAGTACTTC
V gene: TRBV19; D gene: -; J gene: TRBJ1-1; clone size: once; CDR3 protein: CASTPGRGLVTEAFF; CDR3 DNA: TGTGCCAGTACTCCTGGTAGGGGTTTGGTCACTGAAGCTTTCTTT
V gene: TRBV28; D gene: TRBD2; J gene: TRBJ2-7; clone size: once; CDR3 protein: CASSWGGKGLPYEQYF; CDR3 DNA: TGTGCCAGCAGTTGGGGGGGAAAAGGACTACCCTACGAGCAGTACTTC
V gene: TRBV7-8; D gene: -; J gene: TRBJ2-2; clone size: -; CDR3 protein: CASSLVGGGRDGELFF; CDR3 DNA: TGTGCCAGCAGCTTAGTAGGAGGAGGGCGTGACGGGGAGCTGTTTTTT